The 23 T cell receptor beta chains below come from one sample, sequenced in a study of beta chain features in type 1 diabetes. Sequenced material consisted of expressed TCRB transcripts (all of the isolated RNA was reverse transcribed). TCRdb's table, derived via immunoSEQ multiplex PCR, lists solely in-frame clones and lacks some. The sample includes around 300,000 clones, about 15% of them seen just once. Regarding the study as a whole: Type 1 diabetes patients had moderately but significantly shorter TCRB CDR3s in all four CD4+ subsets.

For these receptors, no antigen is known. The sample was naive CD4+ T cells from blood. The origin of the receptors is a man between 18 and 29 years old with type 1 diabetes.

This chain joins TRBV11-2 and TRBJ2-4, with D perhaps TRBD2 (6 bases). The ends were cut back, 5 bases at V and 0 bases at J, with 8 bases in the middle. Germline V lookup: CDR1 SGHAT, CDR2 FQNNGV. This CDR3 has 14 amino acids. This CDR3 reads CASSPGLAKNIQYF. The DNA for the CDR3 is TGTGCCAGCAGCCCGGGACTAGCCAAAAACATTCAGTACTTC.

The rearrangement links TRBV5-1 to TRBJ2-5; TRBD1 is a possible D gene (6 bases). This CDR3 contains 15 residues. The V gene's germline CDR1 is SGHRS and CDR2 YFSETQ. V shed 4 bases and J shed 1 base, with 14 bases lying between them. The CDR3 region has the DNA TGCGCCAGCAGCCAGTTGGGACAAGCCCAAGAGACCCAGTACTTC. Amino acids: CASSQLGQAQETQYF.

This clone was seen only a few times. The gene calls are TRBV7-9 and TRBJ1-3; 8 bases line up with TRBD1. Per the germline V gene, CDR1 is SEHNR and CDR2 is FQNEAQ (reference sequence). The length of the CDR3 is 17 residues. V lost 3 bases and J lost 1; bases outside the gene matches: 8. This chain's CDR3 is CASSFPGQEKSGNTIYF. The CDR3 DNA is TGTGCCAGCAGCTTCCCGGGACAGGAAAAATCTGGAAACACCATATATTTT.

V usage is TRBV15 and J usage is TRBJ2-2; 9 bases align to TRBD2. V lost 1 base to trimming and J lost 6 bases; unmatched junction nucleotides: 9. Germline lookup yields CDR1 LNHNV and CDR2 YYDKDF (reference sequence). The CDR3 is 17 residues long. The DNA for the CDR3 is TGTGCCACCAGCAGAGGCCTAGCGGGATTCTTATCCGGGGAGCTGTTTTTT. It yields the protein CATSRGLAGFLSGELFF.

The chain joins TRBV5-1 to TRBJ2-5; the match to TRBD2 covers 7 bases. There are 15 residues in the CDR3. The germline V gene encodes CDR1 SGHRS and CDR2 YFSETQ. J gave up 3 bases and V 3 bases, and 8 bases lay outside the gene matches. In DNA form, the CDR3 reads TGCGCCAGCAGCTCTCGGGGGGAGGAAAAAGAGACCCAGTACTTC. It translates to CASSSRGEEKETQYF. The full variable domain, in which reference TRBV5-1 and TRBJ2-5 provide the parts outside the CDR3, is KAGVTQTPRYLIKTRGQQVTLSCSPISGHRSVSWYQQTPGQGLQFLFEYFSETQRNKGNFPGRFSGRQFSNSRSEMNVSTLELGDSALYLCASSSRGEEKETQYFGPGTRLLVL.

The chain recombines TRBV30 with TRBJ2-7; TRBD2 matches at 9 bases. The CDR3 spans 16 residues. Germline V gene data show CDR1 as GTSNPN and CDR2 as SVGIG (reference sequence). Trimming at V came to 2 bases and at J to 3 bases, leaving 11 bases not matched to a gene. DNA for the CDR3: TGTGCCTGGAGTCCCCCAAAGGCTAGCGGGAACTACGAGCAGTACTTC. This codes for CAWSPPKASGNYEQYF.

This clone occurred a few times. The V and J genes are TRBV5-6 and TRBJ2-1; TRBD1 matches 7 bases. The CDR3 is 14 amino acids. CDR1 and CDR2 (germline): SGHDT, YYEEEE. The J segment lost 7 bases and the V segment lost 0 bases, leaving 4 bases of the junction unmatched. The CDR3 DNA reads as TGTGCCAGCAGCTTGGGAAGGGGGCTTAATGAGCAGTTCTTC. Protein: CASSLGRGLNEQFF.

V gene TRBV11-2 combines with J gene TRBJ2-1; TRBD1 might be the D (5 bases). CDR1 and CDR2 (germline): SGHAT, FQNNGV. Trimming removed 6 bases from V and 0 bases from J, with 15 bases in between. CDR3 length equals 16 residues. The CDR3 nucleotides read TGTGCCAGCAGGGGATGGGGCACCCGCTCCTACAATGAGCAGTTCTTC. Translation gives CASRGWGTRSYNEQFF.

The table lists this clone with a few counts. The CDR3 DNA reads TGTGCCAGCAGTACCTCCCGGACAGGTTCCTACGAGCAGTACTTC. Protein product: CASSTSRTGSYEQYF. The gene calls are TRBV27 and TRBJ2-7; 7 bases are a match to TRBD1. Germline V CDR1 and CDR2: MNHEY, SMNVEV (reference sequence). V lost 5 bases, J lost 1 base, and 8 bases stayed unmatched. This CDR3 has 15 amino acids.

This sequence joins TRBV5-1 and TRBJ2-3; D is ambiguous. In germline, CDR1 is SGHRS, CDR2 YFSETQ. The CDR3 is 13 residues long. Deletions cut 4 bases from V and 4 bases from J, with 10 bases between. CDR3 sequence reads: CASSKASADTQYF. CDR3 sequence (DNA): TGCGCCAGCAGCAAAGCATCTGCAGATACGCAGTATTTT.

The chain joins TRBV9 to TRBJ1-2; D gene ambiguous. The germline CDR1 and CDR2 sequences are SGDLS and YYNGEE. The CDR3 loop spans 14 amino acids. Trimming shortened V by 0 bases and J by 8 bases, and 14 bases separated the two germline ends. CDR3 amino acids: CASSVGPAGYGYTF. In DNA, the CDR3 is TGTGCCAGCAGCGTAGGGCCAGCGGGGTACGGCTACACCTTC.

The J gene is TRBJ2-2, the V gene TRBV9; no clear D gene. V lost 0 bases, J lost 4 bases, and 10 bases lay in between. CDR1 and CDR2 from the germline V gene are SGDLS and YYNGEE. The CDR3 has 15 residues. CDR3 coding DNA: TGTGCCAGCAGCGTAGAGTACTTCATCACCGGGGAGCTGTTTTTT. Translated, it gives CASSVEYFITGELFF.

This clone was seen a few times. This chain connects TRBV2 to TRBJ2-7, with 11 bases that match TRBD2. Trimming at V came to 6 bases and at J to 2 bases, leaving 6 bases not matched to a gene. Germline values: CDR1 SNHLY, CDR2 FYNNEI. The CDR3 runs 15 residues. For the CDR3, the DNA is TGTGCCAGCAGCCTTTCGGGACTAGCGGCCTACGAGCAGTACTTC. Translating gives CASSLSGLAAYEQYF.

This clone was observed a handful of times. The chain links TRBV9 to TRBJ2-5; 8 bases are a match to TRBD2. J lost 4 bases, V lost 4 bases, and 3 bases had no gene match. CDR3 size: 13 residues. Germline assignment: CDR1 SGDLS and CDR2 YYNGEE. In DNA, the CDR3 is TGTGCCAGCAGCCTACGGGGGGGAGAGACCCAGTACTTC. Encoded protein: CASSLRGGETQYF.

This clone was seen once. The chain combines TRBV5-1 with TRBJ2-1; 10 nucleotides line up with TRBD1. The CDR3 has 15 residues. J lost 3 bases, V lost 6 bases, and 6 bases had no gene match. CDR1 and CDR2 from the germline V gene are SGHRS and YFSETQ. The CDR3 DNA reads as TGCGCCAGCACAAGGACAGGGGGGGTCTACAATGAGCAGTTCTTC. Encoded protein: CASTRTGGVYNEQFF.

The chain has TRBV5-4 and TRBJ2-1; TRBD2 matches at 8 bases. This CDR3 comprises 16 residues. The J segment lost 8 bases and the V segment lost 0 bases, leaving 10 bases of the junction unmatched. Germline loops: CDR1 SGHNT, CDR2 YYREEE (reference sequence). The CDR3 here is CASSLGAGGLNHEQFF. CDR3 nucleotide sequence: TGTGCCAGCAGCTTGGGGGCGGGAGGCCTTAATCATGAGCAGTTCTTC.

This sequence joins TRBV5-6 and TRBJ1-3; D remains ambiguous. The CDR3 loop spans 16 amino acids. The V gene's germline CDR1 is SGHDT and CDR2 YYEEEE. The V end was cut by 3 bases, the J end by 2 bases, with 15 bases between. The CDR3 DNA is TGTGCCAGCAGCTCGGTCGATAGAGTTCCTGGAAACACCATATATTTT. It yields the protein CASSSVDRVPGNTIYF.

There are a few counts of this clone. V usage is TRBV11-2 and J usage is TRBJ2-3; a weak D match, TRBD2 (5 bases). The germline V gene encodes CDR1 SGHAT and CDR2 FQNNGV. V was clipped by 5 bases and J by 0 bases, with 15 bases between them. The CDR3 totals 16 residues. CDR3 DNA sequence: TGTGCCAGCAGCGCCCGCGGGCGAGTCAGCACAGATACGCAGTATTTT. Amino acids: CASSARGRVSTDTQYF.

This chain connects TRBV7-2 to TRBJ1-1; D remains ambiguous. Germline loops: CDR1 SGHTA, CDR2 FQGNSA. The CDR3 has 17 residues. V lost 1 base and J 1 base, leaving 16 bases between the germline ends. This CDR3 is CASSLDEMVGENTEAFF. Written as DNA, the CDR3 is TGTGCCAGCAGCTTAGATGAAATGGTCGGGGAGAACACTGAAGCTTTCTTT.

This chain connects TRBV10-3 to TRBJ2-1; a weak D match, TRBD1 (6 bases). Germline V gene data show CDR1 as ENHRY and CDR2 as SYGVKD. The CDR3 extends over 14 amino acids. The V end lost 5 bases, the J end lost 5 bases, and 13 bases lay between the germline ends. The CDR3 region is CAISTQGSHNEQFF. The CDR3 nucleotides read TGTGCCATCAGTACCCAGGGGTCCCACAATGAGCAGTTCTTC.

The table lists this clone with a few counts. The V gene is TRBV5-6, the J gene TRBJ2-1; 12 bases are shared with TRBD2. With V trimmed by 4 bases and J by 8 bases, 4 bases remained unmatched. The germline V gene has CDR1 SGHDT and CDR2 YYEEEE. CDR3 size: 14 residues. CDR3 DNA sequence: TGTGCCAGCAGCCGGACTAGCGGGGACGATGAGCAGTTCTTC. Translated: CASSRTSGDDEQFF.

This chain connects TRBV2 to TRBJ2-5; 12 bases align to TRBD2. Germline V lookup: CDR1 SNHLY, CDR2 FYNNEI. The CDR3 covers 17 residues. V gave up 6 bases and J gave up 2 bases; unmatched junction bases: 10. CDR3 sequence (DNA): TGTGCCAGCAGGGGAACTTCCGGGACTAGCGGGCAAGAGACCCAGTACTTC. Translation: CASRGTSGTSGQETQYF.

This clone was seen a few times. The chain uses TRBV2 and TRBJ1-5; TRBD1 aligns across 8 bases. The J segment lost 7 bases and the V segment lost 7 bases, leaving 12 bases of the junction unmatched. Germline V CDR1 and CDR2: SNHLY, FYNNEI. The CDR3 spans 15 residues. The DNA of the CDR3 is TGTGCCAGCACCATGGAACAGGGGGTAGGACAGCCCCAGCATTTT. This translates into CASTMEQGVGQPQHF.